This TCR beta chain came from a study of blood T cell repertoires in COVID-19. Study overall: Specimens from acute and convalescent COVID-19 originated in the United States, Italy and Spain. In each case, the material was cDNA or gDNA derived from T cells, B-cell-depleted T cells, or PBMCs.

Participants spanned ages about 18 to 100 years and resided in roughly 22 US areas. Clinical history as reported by participants underpinned cohort assignment. This table comes from immunoSEQ multiplex PCR, and its TCRdb copy is limited to in-frame clones, with some not included. Of approximately 180,000 clones listed, about 90% are singletons. The CDR3 totals 17 residues. The germline V gene has CDR1 SGHKS and CDR2 YYEKEE (reference sequence). With 2 bases clipped from V and 1 base from J, the junction kept 5 bases outside the gene matches. The chain carries TRBV5-5 and TRBJ2-5, with 13 bases aligning to TRBD2. The material sequenced was PBMCs or T cells enriched from blood (not recorded which). The sequence came from a human donor with acute COVID-19. The donor label of this sample is uncertain. This CDR3 reads CASSFGLAGASQETQYF. The CDR3 DNA sequence: TGTGCCAGCAGCTTTGGACTAGCGGGGGCCTCCCAAGAGACCCAGTACTTC.